This TCR beta chain was sequenced during a study of cytomegalovirus exposure and HLA in healthy donors. Germline CDR1 reads LGHNA; CDR2 reads YSLEER. This CDR3 has 14 residues. Between the trimmed V and J ends, which lost 0 bases and 5 bases, there was a span of 10 bases. A multiplex PCR was run with 60 Vbeta primers and 13 Jbeta primers. Here immunoSEQ multiplex PCR was the method, and the copy in TCRdb shows in-frame clones only, minus some. The data contain 95,000 to 150,000 clones, about 15% of them seen just once; the ten biggest clones take up approximately 2.9%. This clone turned up a few times.

This sequence joins TRBV4-3 and TRBJ1-2; D may be TRBD1 (5 bases). The source of this sequence is a female donor in good health and CMV-seropositive. Sequenced input: PBMCs. CDR3 bases: TGCGCCAGCAGCCAAGACCTTGCAGGGTATGGCTACACCTTC. Amino acid sequence: CASSQDLAGYGYTF.